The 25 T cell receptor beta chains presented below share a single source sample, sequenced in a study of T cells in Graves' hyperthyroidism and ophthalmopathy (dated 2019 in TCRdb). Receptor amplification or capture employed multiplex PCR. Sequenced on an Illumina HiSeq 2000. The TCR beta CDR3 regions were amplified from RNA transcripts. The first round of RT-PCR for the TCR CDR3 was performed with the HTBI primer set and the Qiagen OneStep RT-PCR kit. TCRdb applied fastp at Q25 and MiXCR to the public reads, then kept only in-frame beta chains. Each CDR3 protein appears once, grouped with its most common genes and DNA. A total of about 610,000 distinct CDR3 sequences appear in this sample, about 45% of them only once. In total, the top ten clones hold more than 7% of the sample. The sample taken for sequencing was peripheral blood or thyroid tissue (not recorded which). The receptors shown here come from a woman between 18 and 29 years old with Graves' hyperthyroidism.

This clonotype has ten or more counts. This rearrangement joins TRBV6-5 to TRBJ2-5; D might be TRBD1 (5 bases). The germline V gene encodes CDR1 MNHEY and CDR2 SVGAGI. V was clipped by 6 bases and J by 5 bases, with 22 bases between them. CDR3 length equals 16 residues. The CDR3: CASSPFGHSSKETQYF. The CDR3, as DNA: TGTGCCAGCAGCCCGTTCGGACACTCATCAAAGGAGACCCAGTACTTC.

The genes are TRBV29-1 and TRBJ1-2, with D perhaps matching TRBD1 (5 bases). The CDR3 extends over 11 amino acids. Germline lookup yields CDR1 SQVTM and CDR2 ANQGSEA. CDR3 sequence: CSLSDRYGYTF. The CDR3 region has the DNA TGCAGTCTAAGTGACAGATATGGCTACACCTTC.

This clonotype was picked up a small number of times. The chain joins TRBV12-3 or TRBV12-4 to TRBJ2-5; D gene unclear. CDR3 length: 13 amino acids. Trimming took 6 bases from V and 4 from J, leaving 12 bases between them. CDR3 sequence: CASSFGSGETQYF. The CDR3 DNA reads TGTGCCAGCAGCTTTGGAAGTGGAGAGACCCAGTACTTC.

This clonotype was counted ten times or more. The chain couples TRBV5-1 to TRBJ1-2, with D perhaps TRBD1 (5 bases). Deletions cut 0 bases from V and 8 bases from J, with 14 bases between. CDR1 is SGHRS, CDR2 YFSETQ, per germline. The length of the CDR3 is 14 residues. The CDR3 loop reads CASSLDSGREGYTF. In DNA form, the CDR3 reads TGCGCCAGCAGCTTGGATTCAGGGCGGGAAGGCTACACCTTC. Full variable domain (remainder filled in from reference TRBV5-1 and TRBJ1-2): KAGVTQTPRYLIKTRGQQVTLSCSPISGHRSVSWYQQTPGQGLQFLFEYFSETQRNKGNFPGRFSGRQFSNSRSEMNVSTLELGDSALYLCASSLDSGREGYTFGSGTRLTVV.

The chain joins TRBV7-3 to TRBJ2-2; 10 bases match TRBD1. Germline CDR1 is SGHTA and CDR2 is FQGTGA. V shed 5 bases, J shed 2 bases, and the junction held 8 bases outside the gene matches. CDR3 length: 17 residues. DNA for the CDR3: TGTGCCAGCAGCGCCGACAGGGGGCCGGGTAACACCGGGGAGCTGTTTTTT. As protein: CASSADRGPGNTGELFF.

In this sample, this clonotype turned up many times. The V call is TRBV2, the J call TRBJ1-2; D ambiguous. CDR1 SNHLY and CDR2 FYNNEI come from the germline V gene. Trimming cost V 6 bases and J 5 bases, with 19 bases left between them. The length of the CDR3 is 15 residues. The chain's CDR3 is CASRRAGPQLYGYTF. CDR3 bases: TGTGCCAGCAGGAGAGCCGGGCCGCAATTGTATGGCTACACCTTC. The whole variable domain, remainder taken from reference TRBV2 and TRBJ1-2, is EPEVTQTPSHQVTQMGQEVILRCVPISNHLYFYWYRQILGQKVEFLVSFYNNEISEKSEIFDDQFSVERPDGSNFTLKIRSTKLEDSAMYFCASRRAGPQLYGYTFGSGTRLTVV.

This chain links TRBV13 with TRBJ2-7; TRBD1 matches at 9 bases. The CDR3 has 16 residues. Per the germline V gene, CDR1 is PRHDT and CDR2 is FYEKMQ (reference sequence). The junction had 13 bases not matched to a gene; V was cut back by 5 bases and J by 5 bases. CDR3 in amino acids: CASSPRQGGPVHEQYF. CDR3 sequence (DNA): TGTGCCAGCAGCCCCCGACAGGGGGGGCCCGTCCACGAGCAGTACTTC.

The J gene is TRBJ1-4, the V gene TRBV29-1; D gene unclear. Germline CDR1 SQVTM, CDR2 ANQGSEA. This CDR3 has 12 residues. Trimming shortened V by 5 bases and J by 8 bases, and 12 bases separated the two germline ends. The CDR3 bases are TGCAGCGTTTTAGGAGAGGGCGAAAAACTGTTTTTT. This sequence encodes CSVLGEGEKLFF.

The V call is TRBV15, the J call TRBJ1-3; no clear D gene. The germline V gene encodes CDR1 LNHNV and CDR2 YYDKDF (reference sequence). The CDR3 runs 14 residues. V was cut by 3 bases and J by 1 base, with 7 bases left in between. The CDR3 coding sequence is TGTGCCACCAGCAGCCTGTCGTCTGGAAACACCATATATTTT. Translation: CATSSLSSGNTIYF.

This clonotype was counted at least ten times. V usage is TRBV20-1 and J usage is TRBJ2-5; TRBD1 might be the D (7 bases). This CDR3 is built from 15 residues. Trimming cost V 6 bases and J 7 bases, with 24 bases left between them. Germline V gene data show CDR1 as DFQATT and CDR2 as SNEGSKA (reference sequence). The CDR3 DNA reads TGCAGTGCCCATGACAGGGTGGGAGGAGGAGGGACCCAGTACTTC. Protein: CSAHDRVGGGGTQYF.

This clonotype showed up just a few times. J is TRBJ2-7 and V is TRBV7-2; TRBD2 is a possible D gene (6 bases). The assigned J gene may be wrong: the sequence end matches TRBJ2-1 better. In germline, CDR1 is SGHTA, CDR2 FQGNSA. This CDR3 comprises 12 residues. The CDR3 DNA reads TGTGCCAGCAGCTTCCAGCGGGATGAGCAGTTCTTC. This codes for CASSFQRDEQFF.

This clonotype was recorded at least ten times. CDR3 DNA sequence: TGCGCCAGCGGGGGTACGATTGATAATGAAAAACTGTTTTTT. This encodes CASGGTIDNEKLFF. The V call is TRBV5-1, the J call TRBJ1-4; D is perhaps TRBD1 (5 bases). Trimming stripped 7 bases from V and 4 bases from J, with 14 bases between. The germline V gene has CDR1 SGHRS and CDR2 YFSETQ. The CDR3 runs 14 residues.

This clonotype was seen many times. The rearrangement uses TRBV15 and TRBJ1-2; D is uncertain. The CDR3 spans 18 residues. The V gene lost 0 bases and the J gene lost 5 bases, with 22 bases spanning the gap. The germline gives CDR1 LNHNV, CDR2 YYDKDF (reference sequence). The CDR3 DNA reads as TGTGCCACCAGCAGAGATCGCCGGTCAGGCCGAAAATTATATGGCTACACCTTC. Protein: CATSRDRRSGRKLYGYTF.

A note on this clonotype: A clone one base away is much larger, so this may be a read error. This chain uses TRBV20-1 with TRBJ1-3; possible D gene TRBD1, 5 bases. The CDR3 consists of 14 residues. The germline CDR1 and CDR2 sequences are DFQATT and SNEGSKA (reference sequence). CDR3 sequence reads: CSARGGEAGNAIYF. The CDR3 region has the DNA TGCAGTGCTAGAGGAGGGGAAGCTGGAAACGCCATATATTTT.

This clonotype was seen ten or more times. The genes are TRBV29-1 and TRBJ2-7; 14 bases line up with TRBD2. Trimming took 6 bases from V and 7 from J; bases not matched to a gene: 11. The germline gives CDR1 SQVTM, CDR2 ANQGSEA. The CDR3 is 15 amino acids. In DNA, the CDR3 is TGCAGCGTAGCACCCCCGGGACTAGCGGGAGATGAGCAGTACTTC. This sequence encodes CSVAPPGLAGDEQYF.

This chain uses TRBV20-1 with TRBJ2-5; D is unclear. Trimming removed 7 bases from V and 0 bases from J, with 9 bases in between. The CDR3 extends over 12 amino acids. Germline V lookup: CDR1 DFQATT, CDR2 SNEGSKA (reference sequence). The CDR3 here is CSGHSYQETQYF. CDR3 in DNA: TGCAGTGGACATTCGTACCAAGAGACCCAGTACTTC.

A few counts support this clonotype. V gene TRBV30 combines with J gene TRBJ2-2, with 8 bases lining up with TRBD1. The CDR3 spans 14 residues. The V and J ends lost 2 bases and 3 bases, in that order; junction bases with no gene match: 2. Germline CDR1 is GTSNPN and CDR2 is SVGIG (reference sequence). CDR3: CAWSSTGDTGELFF. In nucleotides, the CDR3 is TGTGCCTGGAGTTCGACAGGGGACACCGGGGAGCTGTTTTTT.

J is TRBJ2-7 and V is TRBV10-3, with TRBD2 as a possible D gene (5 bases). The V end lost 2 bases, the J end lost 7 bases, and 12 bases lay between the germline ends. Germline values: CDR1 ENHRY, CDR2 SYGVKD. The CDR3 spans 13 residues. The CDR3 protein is CAISEKRNNEQYF. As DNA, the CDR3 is TGTGCCATCAGTGAGAAGCGGAACAATGAGCAGTACTTC.

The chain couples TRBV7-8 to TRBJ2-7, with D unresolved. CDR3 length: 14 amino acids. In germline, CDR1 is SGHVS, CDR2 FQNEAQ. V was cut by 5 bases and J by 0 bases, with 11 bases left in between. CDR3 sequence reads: CASSQRFPSYEQYF. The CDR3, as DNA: TGTGCCAGCAGCCAAAGGTTTCCCTCCTACGAGCAGTACTTC.

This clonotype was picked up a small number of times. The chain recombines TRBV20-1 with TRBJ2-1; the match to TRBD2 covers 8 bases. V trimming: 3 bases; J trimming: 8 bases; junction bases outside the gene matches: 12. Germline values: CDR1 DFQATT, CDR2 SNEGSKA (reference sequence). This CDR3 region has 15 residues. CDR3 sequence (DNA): TGCAGTGCTAGTCTACGCGGGAGGTCGGTTGATGAGCAGTTCTTC. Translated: CSASLRGRSVDEQFF.

The CDR3: CSAATSGRANVLTF. CDR3 DNA sequence: TGCAGTGCTGCGACTAGCGGGAGGGCCAACGTCCTGACTTTC. The V gene is TRBV20-1, the J gene TRBJ2-6; 11 positions match TRBD2. Germline V gives CDR1 DFQATT, CDR2 SNEGSKA (reference sequence). The CDR3 runs 14 residues. The V gene end was trimmed by 5 bases and the J gene end by 5 bases; junction bases not matched to a gene: 2.

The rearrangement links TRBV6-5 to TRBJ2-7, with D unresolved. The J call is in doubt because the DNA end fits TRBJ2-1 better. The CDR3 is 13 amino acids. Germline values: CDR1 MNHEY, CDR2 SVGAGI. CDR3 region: CASTPHLYNEQFF. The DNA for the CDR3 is TGTGCCAGCACCCCCCACCTCTACAATGAGCAGTTCTTC.

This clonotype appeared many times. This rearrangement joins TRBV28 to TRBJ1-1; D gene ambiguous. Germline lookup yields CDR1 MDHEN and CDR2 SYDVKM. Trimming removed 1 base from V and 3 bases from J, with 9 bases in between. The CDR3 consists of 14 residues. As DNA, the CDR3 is TGTGCCAGCAGTTTATTGGGTCGGCACACTGAAGCTTTCTTT. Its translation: CASSLLGRHTEAFF.

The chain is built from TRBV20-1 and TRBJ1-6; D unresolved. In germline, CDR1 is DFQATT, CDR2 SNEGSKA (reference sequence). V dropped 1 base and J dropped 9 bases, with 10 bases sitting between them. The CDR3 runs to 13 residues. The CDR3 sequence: CSARVIGSSPLHF. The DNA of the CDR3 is TGCAGTGCTAGAGTGATAGGGAGTTCACCCCTCCACTTT.

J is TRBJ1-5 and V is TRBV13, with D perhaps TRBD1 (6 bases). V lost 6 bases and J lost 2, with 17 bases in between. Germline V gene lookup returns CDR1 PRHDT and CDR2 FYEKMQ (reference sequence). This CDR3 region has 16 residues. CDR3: CASSDQGQNGNQPQHF. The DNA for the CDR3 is TGTGCCAGCAGTGACCAGGGGCAGAATGGCAATCAGCCCCAGCATTTT.